The 15 T cell receptor beta chains listed next were all sequenced from one sample in a study of OX40 agonist ivuxolimab in advanced cancers. Profiled with immunoSEQ multiplex PCR; TCRdb holds only in-frame clones, not every one. The sample yields around 5,900 clones, roughly 80% seen once. This sample comprised CD4+ or CD8+ T cells sorted from blood, obtained in a trial of the OX40 agonist ivuxolimab. The receptors originated from an adult with an advanced solid tumor such as melanoma, head and neck, liver or kidney cancer.

The DNA of the CDR3 is TGTGCCAGCAGCGTAGGGAGGGATGAGCAGTTCTTC. It translates to CASSVGRDEQFF. This chain links TRBV9 with TRBJ2-1; a possible D gene is TRBD2 (6 bases). From germline, CDR1 is SGDLS and CDR2 YYNGEE. Trimming stripped 0 bases from V and 8 bases from J, with 6 bases between. The CDR3 loop spans 12 amino acids.

V gene TRBV27 combines with J gene TRBJ2-7; D possibly corresponds to TRBD1 (6 bases). V was trimmed by 4 bases and J by 3 bases, leaving 13 bases between them. Per germline, CDR1 MNHEY and CDR2 SMNVEV (reference sequence). The CDR3 extends over 14 amino acids. The CDR3 spells CASSSPRDIYEQYF. The CDR3 coding sequence is TGTGCCAGCAGTTCCCCCCGGGACATCTACGAGCAGTACTTC.

The chain is built from TRBV4-1 and TRBJ2-1, with D possibly TRBD2 on 6 matching bases. V dropped 1 base and J dropped 5 bases, with 9 bases sitting between them. The CDR3 extends over 14 amino acids. Germline CDR1 reads MGHRA; CDR2 reads YSYEKL. The chain's CDR3 is CASSQGGDNNEQFF. CDR3 DNA: TGCGCCAGCAGCCAAGGGGGGGATAACAATGAGCAGTTCTTC.

V and J are TRBV19 and TRBJ2-1; no definite D call. CDR1 LNHDA and CDR2 SQIVND come from the germline V gene (reference sequence). The V end lost 2 bases, the J end lost 7 bases, and 12 bases lay between the germline ends. The CDR3 runs to 14 residues. CDR3 nucleotide sequence: TGTGCCAGTAGTATAAGTCCCCTTATGAATGAGCAGTTCTTC. Translating it yields CASSISPLMNEQFF.

The chain is built from TRBV6-5 and TRBJ2-2; a weak D match, TRBD2 (6 bases). Germline V gene lookup returns CDR1 MNHEY and CDR2 SVGAGI. V lost 0 bases to trimming and J lost 9 bases, with 14 bases between them. The CDR3 is 15 residues long. The CDR3 sequence: CASSYSKWREWELFF. The CDR3 coding sequence is TGTGCCAGCAGTTACTCGAAGTGGAGGGAATGGGAGCTGTTTTTT.

CDR3 amino acids: CASSLPGYNEQFF. Here the CDR3 DNA reads TGTGCCAGCAGCTTGCCAGGCTACAATGAGCAGTTCTTC. The chain joins TRBV5-8 to TRBJ2-1, with D unclear. Germline CDR1 is SGHTS and CDR2 is YDEGEE. The CDR3 is made up of 13 amino acids. Trimming cost V 1 base and J 3 bases, with 5 bases left between them.

The rearrangement links TRBV7-3 to TRBJ2-3, with 8 bases aligning to TRBD1. Per germline, CDR1 SGHTA and CDR2 FQGTGA. The V segment lost 2 bases and the J segment 6 bases; nucleotides outside the gene matches: 10. CDR3 length: 16 residues. The CDR3, as DNA: TGTGCCAGCAGCTTAGCAACAGGGGGGCACGTGGATACGCAGTATTTT. Amino acids: CASSLATGGHVDTQYF.

The V and J genes are TRBV25-1 and TRBJ2-4, with 8 bases aligning to TRBD1. This CDR3 region has 15 residues. The germline gives CDR1 MGHDK, CDR2 SYGVNS. With V trimmed by 2 bases and J by 4 bases, 4 bases remained unmatched. CDR3 DNA: TGTGCCAGCAGTGAACCCGGACAGGGTAAAAACATTCAGTACTTC. This encodes CASSEPGQGKNIQYF. The full variable domain, rest sourced from reference TRBV25-1 and TRBJ2-4, is EADIYQTPRYLVIGTGKKITLECSQTMGHDKMYWYQQDPGMELHLIHYSYGVNSTEKGDLSSESTVSRIRTEHFPLTLESARPSHTSQYLCASSEPGQGKNIQYFGAGTRLSVL.

The gene calls are TRBV7-9 and TRBJ2-1; TRBD1 matches at 8 bases. The ends lost 5 bases at V and 2 bases at J; junction bases unmatched: 5. This CDR3 spans 15 amino acids. Germline V gives CDR1 SEHNR, CDR2 FQNEAQ (reference sequence). The CDR3 region is CASSIQGVTYNEQFF. CDR3 sequence (DNA): TGTGCCAGCAGCATACAGGGGGTGACCTACAATGAGCAGTTCTTC.

A few counts support this clone. The CDR3: CASSLDPGNYTF. DNA of the CDR3: TGTGCCAGCAGCTTAGACCCCGGGAACTACACCTTC. The V call is TRBV7-9, the J call TRBJ1-2; D not certain. CDR3 length: 12 residues. Looked up from germline, CDR1 is SEHNR and CDR2 is FQNEAQ (reference sequence). V was pared by 1 base and J by 10 bases, with 10 bases between.

The gene calls are TRBV7-9 and TRBJ1-1, with 9 bases lining up with TRBD1. The CDR3 extends over 16 amino acids. Trimming at V came to 7 bases and at J to 2 bases, leaving 11 bases not matched to a gene. The germline gives CDR1 SEHNR, CDR2 FQNEAQ (reference sequence). In DNA, the CDR3 is TGTGCCAGCATCCTGAGTGGGGGACAGGGAAACACTGAAGCTTTCTTT. The encoded protein is CASILSGGQGNTEAFF.

The chain is built from TRBV5-1 and TRBJ1-2; 8 bases match TRBD1. The CDR3 covers 15 residues. The germline gives CDR1 SGHRS, CDR2 YFSETQ. The V segment lost 3 bases and the J segment 6 bases; nucleotides outside the gene matches: 10. The CDR3 DNA reads as TGCGCCAGCAGCTCAGCCCCGGACAGGGAAGATGGCTACACCTTC. Residues: CASSSAPDREDGYTF.

This clone was counted once. The chain recombines TRBV9 with TRBJ1-3, with 9 bases fitting TRBD1. The V and J ends lost 3 bases and 4 bases, in that order; junction bases with no gene match: 8. Germline V lookup: CDR1 SGDLS, CDR2 YYNGEE. This CDR3 is built from 16 residues. CDR3 DNA: TGTGCCAGCAGCGGAGAACAGGGGGCGGAAGGAAACACCATATATTTT. It encodes CASSGEQGAEGNTIYF.

The J gene is TRBJ2-7, the V gene TRBV7-8; 10 bases agree with TRBD2. The CDR3 totals 16 residues. CDR1 and CDR2 (germline): SGHVS, FQNEAQ. With 1 base clipped from V and 4 bases from J, the junction kept 7 bases outside the gene matches. The CDR3 DNA reads as TGTGCCAGCAGCTTAGTACTAGCGGGAACCATGTACGAGCAGTACTTC. Translated: CASSLVLAGTMYEQYF.

This chain links TRBV27 with TRBJ2-7; D gene uncertain. The CDR3 consists of 12 residues. CDR1 and CDR2 from the germline V gene are MNHEY and SMNVEV (reference sequence). V was trimmed by 10 bases and J by 7 bases, leaving 17 bases between them. This chain's CDR3 is CATHGPRREQYF. The CDR3 DNA is TGTGCCACTCACGGGCCCCGGAGAGAGCAGTACTTC.